The T cell receptor (beta chain) under discussion was sequenced for a study of graft-versus-host responses after intestinal transplantation. Study details: All recipients were given anti-thymocyte globulin induction, and tacrolimus and steroids were then administered for 2 to 3 years.

Trimming at V came to 0 bases and at J to 8 bases, leaving 6 bases not matched to a gene. This CDR3 is 15 amino acids long. Germline V gives CDR1 SGDLS, CDR2 YYNGEE. The study, taken as a whole, reports: Those patients showing graft-donor T cell macrochimerism displayed high graft-versus-host to host-versus-graft clonal ratios in allografts.

Using immunoSEQ multiplex PCR, the repertoire was profiled, and TCRdb retains in-frame clones only, with some absent. The profile shows some 15,000 clones, 83% of them singletons. Lamina propria and intraepithelial lymphocytes were released by processing graft tissue. Turning to this clone: Its antigen is not identified.

The sequence derives from a human patient who received an intestinal transplant, so some T cells may come from the graft donor. The sequencing used ileum tissue, collected around 600 days after intestinal transplantation. The V call is TRBV9, the J call TRBJ1-4, with 8 bases matching TRBD1. The CDR3 sequence is CASSVAGTGGEKLFF. The DNA for the CDR3 is TGTGCCAGCAGCGTAGCGGGGACAGGAGGCGAAAAACTGTTTTTT.